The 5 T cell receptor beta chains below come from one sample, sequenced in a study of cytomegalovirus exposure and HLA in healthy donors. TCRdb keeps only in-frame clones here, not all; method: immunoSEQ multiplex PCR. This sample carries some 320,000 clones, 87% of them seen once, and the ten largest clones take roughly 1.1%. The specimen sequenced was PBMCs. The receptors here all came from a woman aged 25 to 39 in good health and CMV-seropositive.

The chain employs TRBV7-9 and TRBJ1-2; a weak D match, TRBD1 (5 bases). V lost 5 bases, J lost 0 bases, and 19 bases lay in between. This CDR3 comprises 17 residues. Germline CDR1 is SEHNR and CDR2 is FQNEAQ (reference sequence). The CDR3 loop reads CASSPVGTGKANYGYTF. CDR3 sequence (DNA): TGTGCCAGCAGCCCAGTAGGCACAGGCAAAGCTAACTATGGCTACACCTTC.

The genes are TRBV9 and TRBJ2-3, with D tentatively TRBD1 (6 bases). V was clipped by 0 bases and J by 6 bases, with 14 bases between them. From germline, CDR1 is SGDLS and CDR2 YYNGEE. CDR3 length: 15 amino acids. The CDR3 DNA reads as TGTGCCAGCAGCGTAGAGTCGGGGACACGGGATACGCAGTATTTT. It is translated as CASSVESGTRDTQYF.

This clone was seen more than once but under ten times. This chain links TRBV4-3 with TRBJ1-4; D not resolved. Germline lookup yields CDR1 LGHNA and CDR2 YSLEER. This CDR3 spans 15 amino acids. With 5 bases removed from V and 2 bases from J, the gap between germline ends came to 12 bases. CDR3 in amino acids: CASSAEWRTNEKLFF. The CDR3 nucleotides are TGCGCCAGCAGCGCGGAATGGAGGACTAATGAAAAACTGTTTTTT.

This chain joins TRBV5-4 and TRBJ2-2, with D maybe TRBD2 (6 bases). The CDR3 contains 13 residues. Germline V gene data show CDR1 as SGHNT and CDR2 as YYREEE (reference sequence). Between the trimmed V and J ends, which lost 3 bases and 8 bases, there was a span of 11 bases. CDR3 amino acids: CASSSGDGGELFF. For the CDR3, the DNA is TGTGCCAGCAGCTCGGGGGATGGGGGGGAGCTGTTTTTT.

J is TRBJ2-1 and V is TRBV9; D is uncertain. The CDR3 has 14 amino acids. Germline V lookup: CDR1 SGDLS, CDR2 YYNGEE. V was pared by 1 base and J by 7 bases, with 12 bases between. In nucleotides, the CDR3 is TGTGCCAGCAGCGTATTCCGTTCCGGGAATGAGCAGTTCTTC. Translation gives CASSVFRSGNEQFF. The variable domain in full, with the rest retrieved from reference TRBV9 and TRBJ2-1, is DSGVTQTPKHLITATGQRVTLRCSPRSGDLSVYWYQQSLDQGLQFLIQYYNGEERAKGNILERFSAQQFPDLHSELNLSSLELGDSALYFCASSVFRSGNEQFFGPGTRLTVL.